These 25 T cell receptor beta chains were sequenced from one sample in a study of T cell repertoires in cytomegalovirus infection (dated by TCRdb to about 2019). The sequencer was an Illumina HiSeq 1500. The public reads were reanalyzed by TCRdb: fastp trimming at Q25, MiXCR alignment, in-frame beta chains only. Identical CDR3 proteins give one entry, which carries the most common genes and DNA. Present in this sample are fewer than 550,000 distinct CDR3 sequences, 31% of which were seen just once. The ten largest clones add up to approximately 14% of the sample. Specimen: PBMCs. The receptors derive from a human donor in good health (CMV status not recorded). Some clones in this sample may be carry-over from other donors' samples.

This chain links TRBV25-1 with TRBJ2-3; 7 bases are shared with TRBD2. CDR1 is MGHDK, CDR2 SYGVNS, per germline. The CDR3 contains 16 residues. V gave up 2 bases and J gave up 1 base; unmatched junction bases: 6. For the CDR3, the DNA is TGTGCCAGCAGTGAAGGGGTTAGCGGGTGCACAGATACGCAGTATTTT. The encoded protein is CASSEGVSGCTDTQYF.

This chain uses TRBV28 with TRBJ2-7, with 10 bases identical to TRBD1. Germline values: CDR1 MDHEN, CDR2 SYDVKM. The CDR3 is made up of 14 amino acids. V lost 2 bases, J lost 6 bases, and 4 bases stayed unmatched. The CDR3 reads CASSLDRGPGEQYF. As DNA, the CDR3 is TGTGCCAGCAGTTTAGACAGGGGGCCTGGCGAGCAGTACTTC.

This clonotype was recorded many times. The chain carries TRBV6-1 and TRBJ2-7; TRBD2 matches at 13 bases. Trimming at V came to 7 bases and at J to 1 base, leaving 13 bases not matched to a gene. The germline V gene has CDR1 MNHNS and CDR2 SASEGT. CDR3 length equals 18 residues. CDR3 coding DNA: TGTGCCAGCAACAGTCCCGGGACTAGCGGGGCGTTATCCTACGAGCAGTACTTC. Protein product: CASNSPGTSGALSYEQYF.

CDR3 coding DNA: TGTGCCAGCAGTTACTCCTGGGGGGGTCGGACCGGGGAGCTGTTTTTT. Translation: CASSYSWGGRTGELFF. This rearrangement joins TRBV6-5 to TRBJ2-2; 7 nucleotides align to TRBD2. Germline values: CDR1 MNHEY, CDR2 SVGAGI. This CDR3 region has 16 residues. With 0 bases clipped from V and 5 bases from J, the junction kept 6 bases outside the gene matches.

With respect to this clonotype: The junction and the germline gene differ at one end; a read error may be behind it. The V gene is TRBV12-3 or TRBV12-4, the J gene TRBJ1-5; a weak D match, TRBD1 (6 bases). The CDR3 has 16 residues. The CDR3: CASSPGRGGDNHPQHF. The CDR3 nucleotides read TGTGCCAGCAGTCCCGGCCGTGGCGGGGACAATCATCCCCAGCATTTT.

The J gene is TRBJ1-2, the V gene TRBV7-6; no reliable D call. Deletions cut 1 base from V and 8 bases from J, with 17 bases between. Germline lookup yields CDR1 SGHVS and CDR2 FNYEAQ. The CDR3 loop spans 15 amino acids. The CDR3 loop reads CASSLDGEGPGGYTF. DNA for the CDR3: TGTGCCAGCAGCTTAGACGGAGAAGGGCCGGGGGGCTACACCTTC.

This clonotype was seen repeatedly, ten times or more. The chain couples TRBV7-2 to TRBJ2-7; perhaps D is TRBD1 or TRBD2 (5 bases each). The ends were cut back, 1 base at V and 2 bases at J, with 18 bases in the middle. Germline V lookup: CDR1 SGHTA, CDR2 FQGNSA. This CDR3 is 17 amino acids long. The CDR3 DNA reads TGTGCCAGCAGCTTAGTATGGTCTGAGGGGAGAGCCTACGAGCAGTACTTC. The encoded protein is CASSLVWSEGRAYEQYF.

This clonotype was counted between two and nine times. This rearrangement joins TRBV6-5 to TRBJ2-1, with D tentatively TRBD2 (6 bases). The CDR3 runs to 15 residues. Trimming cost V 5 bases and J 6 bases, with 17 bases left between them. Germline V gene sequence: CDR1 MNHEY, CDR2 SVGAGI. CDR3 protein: CASSRPNGGFNEQFF. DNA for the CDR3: TGTGCCAGCAGTCGACCAAACGGAGGGTTCAATGAGCAGTTCTTC.

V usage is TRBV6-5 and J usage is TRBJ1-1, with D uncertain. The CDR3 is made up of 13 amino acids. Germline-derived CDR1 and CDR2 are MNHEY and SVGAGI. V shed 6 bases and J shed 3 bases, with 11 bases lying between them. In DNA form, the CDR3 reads TGTGCCAGCAGAAGGGTTGGCGACACTGAAGCTTTCTTT. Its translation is CASRRVGDTEAFF.

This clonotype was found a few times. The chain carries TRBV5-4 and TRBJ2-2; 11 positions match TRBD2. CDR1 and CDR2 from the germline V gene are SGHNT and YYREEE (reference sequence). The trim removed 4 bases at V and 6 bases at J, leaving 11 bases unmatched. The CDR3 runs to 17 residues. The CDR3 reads CASSPGGSGGVAGELFF. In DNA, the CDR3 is TGTGCCAGCAGCCCCGGGGGTAGCGGGGGGGTCGCCGGGGAGCTGTTTTTT.

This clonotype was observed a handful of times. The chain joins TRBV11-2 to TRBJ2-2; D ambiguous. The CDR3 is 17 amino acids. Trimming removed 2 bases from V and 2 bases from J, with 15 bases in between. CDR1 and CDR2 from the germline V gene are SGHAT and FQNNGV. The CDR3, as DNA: TGTGCCAGCAGCTTATTAGGTCCCGGGCTCAACACCGGGGAGCTGTTTTTT. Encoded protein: CASSLLGPGLNTGELFF.

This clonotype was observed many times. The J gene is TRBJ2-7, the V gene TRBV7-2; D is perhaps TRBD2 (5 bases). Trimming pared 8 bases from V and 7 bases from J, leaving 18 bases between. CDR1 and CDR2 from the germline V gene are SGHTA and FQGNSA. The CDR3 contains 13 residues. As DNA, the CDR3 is TGTGCCAGCGGCTCCCGACGGACTGAAGAGCAGTACTTC. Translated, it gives CASGSRRTEEQYF.

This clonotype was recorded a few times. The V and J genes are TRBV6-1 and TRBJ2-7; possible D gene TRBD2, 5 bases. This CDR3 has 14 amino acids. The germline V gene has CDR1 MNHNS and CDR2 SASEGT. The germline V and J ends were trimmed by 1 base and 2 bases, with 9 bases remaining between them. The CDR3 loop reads CASSEEPGTYEQYF. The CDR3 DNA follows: TGTGCCAGCAGTGAAGAGCCGGGGACCTACGAGCAGTACTTC.

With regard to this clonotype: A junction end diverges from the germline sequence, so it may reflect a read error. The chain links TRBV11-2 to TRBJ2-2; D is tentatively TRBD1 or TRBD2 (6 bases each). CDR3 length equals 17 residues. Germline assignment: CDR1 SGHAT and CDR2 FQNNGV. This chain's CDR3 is CSSSKRGAGTDTGELFF. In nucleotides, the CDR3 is TGTTCCAGCAGCAAAAGGGGGGCCGGGACTGACACCGGGGAGCTGTTTTTT.

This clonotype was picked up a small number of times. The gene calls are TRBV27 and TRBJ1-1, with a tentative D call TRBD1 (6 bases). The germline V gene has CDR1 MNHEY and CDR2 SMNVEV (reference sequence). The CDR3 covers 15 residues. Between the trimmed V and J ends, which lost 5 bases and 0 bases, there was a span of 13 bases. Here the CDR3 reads CASSKHREMNTEAFF. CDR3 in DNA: TGTGCCAGCAGTAAACACAGGGAAATGAACACTGAAGCTTTCTTT.

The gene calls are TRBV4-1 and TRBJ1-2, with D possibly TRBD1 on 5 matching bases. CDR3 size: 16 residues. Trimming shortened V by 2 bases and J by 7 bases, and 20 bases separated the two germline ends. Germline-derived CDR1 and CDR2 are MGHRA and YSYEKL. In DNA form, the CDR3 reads TGCGCCAGCAGCCAAAGCGACAGTAAAGGTATATTTGGCTACACCTTC. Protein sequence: CASSQSDSKGIFGYTF.

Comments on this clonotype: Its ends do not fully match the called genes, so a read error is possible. CDR3 protein: CASSSTGDHHPQHF. CDR3 DNA: TGTGCCAGCAGCTCGACAGGGGACCATCATCCCCAGCATTTT. This chain joins TRBV12-3 or TRBV12-4 and TRBJ1-5; 8 nucleotides line up with TRBD1. This CDR3 is built from 14 residues.

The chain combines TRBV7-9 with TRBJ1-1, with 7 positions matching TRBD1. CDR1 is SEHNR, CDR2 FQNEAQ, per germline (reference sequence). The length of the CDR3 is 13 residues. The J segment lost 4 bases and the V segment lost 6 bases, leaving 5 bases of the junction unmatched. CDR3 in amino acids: CASRPGGSTEAFF. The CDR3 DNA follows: TGTGCCAGCAGGCCAGGGGGAAGCACTGAAGCTTTCTTT.

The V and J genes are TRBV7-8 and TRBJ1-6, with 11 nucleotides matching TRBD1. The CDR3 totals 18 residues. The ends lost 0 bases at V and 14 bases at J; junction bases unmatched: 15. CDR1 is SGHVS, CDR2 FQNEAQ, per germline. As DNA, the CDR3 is TGTGCCAGCAGCTTAGCGGGAGGAGGTGGGACAGGGGGAATGACCCTCCACTTT. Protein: CASSLAGGGGTGGMTLHF.

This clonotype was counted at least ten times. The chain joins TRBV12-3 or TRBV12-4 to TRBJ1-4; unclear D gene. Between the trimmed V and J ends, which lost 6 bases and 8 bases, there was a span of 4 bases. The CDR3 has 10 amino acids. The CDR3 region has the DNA TGTGCCAGCAGGGGGGAAAAACTGTTTTTT. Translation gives CASRGEKLFF.

The CDR3 DNA reads as TGTGCCAGCAGCCTCGCGGCGTCGCTCGAGCAGTTCTTC. It translates to CASSLAASLEQFF. The chain links TRBV6-2 or TRBV6-3 to TRBJ2-1; D not certain. Germline CDR1 MNHEY, CDR2 SVGEGT. The germline V and J ends were trimmed by 6 bases and 10 bases, with 16 bases remaining between them. The CDR3 has 13 amino acids.

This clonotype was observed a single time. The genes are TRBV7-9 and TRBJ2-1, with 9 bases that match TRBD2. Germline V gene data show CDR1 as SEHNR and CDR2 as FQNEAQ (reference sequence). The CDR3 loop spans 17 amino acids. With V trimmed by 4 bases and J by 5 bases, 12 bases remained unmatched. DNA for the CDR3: TGTGCCAGCAGCTCCCCCGGAGCGGGGGGCAACAACAATGAGCAGTTCTTC. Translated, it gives CASSSPGAGGNNNEQFF.

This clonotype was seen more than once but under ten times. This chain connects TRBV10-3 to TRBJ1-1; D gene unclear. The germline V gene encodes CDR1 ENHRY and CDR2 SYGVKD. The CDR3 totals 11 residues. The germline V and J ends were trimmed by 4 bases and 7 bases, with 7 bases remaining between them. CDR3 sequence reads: CAISGPDEAFF. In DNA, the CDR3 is TGTGCCATCAGTGGCCCAGATGAAGCTTTCTTT.

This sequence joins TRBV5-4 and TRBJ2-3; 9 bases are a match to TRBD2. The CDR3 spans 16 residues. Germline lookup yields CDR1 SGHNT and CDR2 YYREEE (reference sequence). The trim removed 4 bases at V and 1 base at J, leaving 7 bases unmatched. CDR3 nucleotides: TGTGCCAGCAGCATGAGCGGGGGGCTTGGCACAGATACGCAGTATTTT. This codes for CASSMSGGLGTDTQYF.

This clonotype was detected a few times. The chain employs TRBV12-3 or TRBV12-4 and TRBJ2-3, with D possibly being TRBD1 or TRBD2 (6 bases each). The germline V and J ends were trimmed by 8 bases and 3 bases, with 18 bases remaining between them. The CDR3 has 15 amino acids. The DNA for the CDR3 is TGTGCCAGCGCCTTACTGGGGGGCATGACAGATACGCAGTATTTT. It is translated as CASALLGGMTDTQYF.